What follows are 8 T cell receptor beta chains derived from one specimen sequenced in a study of memory CD4+ T cells and cytomegalovirus serostatus. The sort gate was single viable CD3+CD4+CD8-CD45RO+ cells for memory CD4+ T cells. Some clones are missing from TCRdb's copy, which holds only in-frame ones; the method was immunoSEQ multiplex PCR. The table includes nearly 50,000 clones, 78% detected once. What was sequenced was memory CD4+ T cells from blood. The receptors stem from an adult in good health and CMV-seronegative.

The CDR3: CASSPETGVQETQYF. The CDR3 bases are TGTGCCAGCAGCCCGGAGACAGGTGTCCAAGAGACCCAGTACTTC. J is TRBJ2-5 and V is TRBV5-6; D possibly corresponds to TRBD1 (6 bases). The CDR3 runs to 15 residues. The germline CDR1 and CDR2 sequences are SGHDT and YYEEEE. V lost 4 bases to trimming and J lost 1 base, with 14 bases between them.

V gene TRBV6-5 combines with J gene TRBJ1-6; D is ambiguous. The CDR3 length is 12 residues. V was trimmed by 6 bases and J by 7 bases, leaving 7 bases between them. Germline V gives CDR1 MNHEY, CDR2 SVGAGI. CDR3 DNA: TGTGCCAGCAGGGAAGGGAATTCACCCCTCCACTTT. It yields the protein CASREGNSPLHF.

This chain joins TRBV11-3 and TRBJ2-1; D may be TRBD1 or TRBD2 (5 bases each). The germline gives CDR1 SGHNT, CDR2 YENEEA. Between the trimmed V and J ends, which lost 1 base and 6 bases, there was a span of 7 bases. The CDR3 has 13 residues. In DNA, the CDR3 is TGTGCCAGCAGCTTAGGGGACGTCAATGAGCAGTTCTTC. It specifies CASSLGDVNEQFF.

V usage is TRBV19 and J usage is TRBJ1-2; D is undetermined. Germline lookup yields CDR1 LNHDA and CDR2 SQIVND (reference sequence). Between the trimmed V and J ends, which lost 9 bases and 4 bases, there was a span of 15 bases. The length of the CDR3 is 13 residues. The CDR3 region is CASRYDGTYGYTF. The CDR3 DNA sequence: TGTGCCAGCCGGTACGACGGCACCTATGGCTACACCTTC.

The J gene is TRBJ1-1, the V gene TRBV9; D is perhaps TRBD1 (5 bases). V was trimmed by 4 bases and J by 4 bases, leaving 8 bases between them. The CDR3 has 12 residues. Germline V lookup: CDR1 SGDLS, CDR2 YYNGEE. The CDR3 spells CASSIRGTEAFF. The CDR3 coding sequence is TGTGCCAGCAGCATTAGGGGCACTGAAGCTTTCTTT.

The DNA of the CDR3 is TGTGCCAGCAGTCCCTCCGGACAGGGCGGGGGCTACACCTTC. Translating gives CASSPSGQGGGYTF. The gene calls are TRBV27 and TRBJ1-2, with 8 bases that match TRBD1. The V gene's germline CDR1 is MNHEY and CDR2 SMNVEV (reference sequence). The CDR3 is made up of 14 amino acids. The ends lost 5 bases at V and 8 bases at J; junction bases unmatched: 10.

This chain joins TRBV7-8 and TRBJ2-6, with D unclear. V was pared by 7 bases and J by 0 bases, with 13 bases between. Germline lookup yields CDR1 SGHVS and CDR2 FQNEAQ. There are 16 residues in the CDR3. This CDR3 is CASNPDLSSGANVLTF. The CDR3, as DNA: TGTGCCAGCAACCCGGACCTGAGCTCTGGGGCCAACGTCCTGACTTTC.

V gene TRBV6-6 combines with J gene TRBJ1-1; TRBD1 matches at 12 bases. Germline CDR1 and CDR2: MNHNY and SVGAGI (reference sequence). The CDR3 has 14 amino acids. The ends lost 6 bases at V and 5 bases at J; junction bases unmatched: 4. The CDR3 DNA sequence: TGTGCCAGCAGCGGGGGACAGGGGGCGACTGAAGCTTTCTTT. It translates to CASSGGQGATEAFF.